This T cell receptor (beta chain) stems from a study of blood T cells in healthy people across ages. Germline CDR1 SGHAT, CDR2 FQNNGV. This CDR3 has 16 amino acids. The V segment lost 5 bases and the J segment 6 bases; nucleotides outside the gene matches: 16. Through a sample-barcoded 5' primer and a J-beta primer mix, a second PCR was run for about 7 to 12 cycles. TCRdb analysed the 5' RACE reads with MiXCR anew, one entry per CDR3 protein. The sample contains about 800,000 distinct CDR3 sequences, just under 25% of which appear only once. With regard to this clonotype: As yet, its antigen is unknown.

Study-wide results and limits: Older age coincided with a roughly linear decline in TCR beta diversity per million T cells.

All donors came from Russia, were Caucasian and healthy, and spanned ages about 6 to 100. These data also featured in a second study, about T cells of mothers and their children. This second report adds: Extraction yielded RNA that went, in full, into cDNA synthesis at around 1.6 ug per 15 ul.

The clonotype originates from a boy aged 5-17 years in good health. The sequenced sample consisted of blood. The rearrangement uses TRBV11-2 and TRBJ2-7; TRBD2 matches at 7 bases. The CDR3 coding sequence is TGTGCCAGCAGCCCCTCCCGGGCTAGCGGCTTATCCGAGCAGTACTTC. The encoded protein is CASSPSRASGLSEQYF.